A selection of T cell receptor beta chains follows, all from one sample in a study of patients and donors after allogeneic stem cell transplantation. TCRdb fed the RT-PCR reads into MiXCR, producing one record per CDR3 protein. In the table there are approximately 170,000 distinct CDR3 sequences, roughly 22% of which are singletons. The sequencing input was blood, either unsorted or a sorted T cell fraction (not recorded which). Every receptor here comes from a human donor who was either an allogeneic HSCT recipient or a stem cell or donor lymphocyte infusion donor (not recorded which). It is not recorded whose cells these are; they may come from a transplant donor. Both conserved end residues are part of each CDR3. The D gene is left open where the match is weak. Expanded clones are given a class, and other clones once, few, many or no size at all.

d_call j_call clone_size v_call cdr3_aa cdr3_nt
- TRBJ1-1 - TRBV3-1 CASSRNTEAFF TGTGCCAGCAGCCGGAACACTGAAGCTTTCTTT
- TRBJ1-5 many TRBV4-1 CASSQGDNQPQHF TGCGCCAGCAGCCAAGGCGACAATCAGCCCCAGCATTTT
- TRBJ2-1 few TRBV4-3 CASSSRLEKAEQFF TGCGCCAGCAGCTCCAGACTAGAGAAGGCTGAGCAGTTCTTC
- TRBJ2-3 - TRBV5-1 CASGPGQTSTDTQYF TGCGCCAGCGGCCCGGGACAAACTAGCACAGATACGCAGTATTTT
- TRBJ1-1 few TRBV6-1 CASSADSPRAFF TGTGCCAGCAGTGCGGACAGTCCTCGGGCGTTTTTT
TRBD1 TRBJ2-7 - TRBV5-1 CASSLWDSSYEQYF TGCGCCAGCAGCTTGTGGGACAGCTCCTACGAGCAGTACTTC
TRBD2 TRBJ2-5 - TRBV29-1 CSVLTSGSRETQYF TGCAGCGTTTTGACTAGCGGGAGTAGGGAGACCCAGTACTTC
- TRBJ1-2 many TRBV6-6 CASSHWDILGYTF TGTGCCAGCAGCCATTGGGACATACTAGGCTACACCTTC
- TRBJ1-2 few TRBV29-1 CSVVDRAYGYTF TGCAGCGTCGTGGACAGAGCCTATGGCTACACCTTC
- TRBJ2-7 few TRBV29-1 CSVGTASYEQYF TGCAGCGTTGGGACAGCCTCCTACGAGCAGTACTTC
- TRBJ1-1 few TRBV15 CATSREGRGFEAFF TGTGCCACCAGCAGAGAAGGGCGGGGATTTGAAGCTTTCTTT
- TRBJ1-2 few TRBV7-2 CASSLDGEDYGYTF TGTGCCAGCAGCTTAGATGGAGAGGACTATGGCTACACCTTC
TRBD1 TRBJ1-2 few TRBV25-1 CASSGWKGQGGYGYTF TGTGCCAGCAGTGGTTGGAAAGGACAGGGGGGCTATGGCTACACCTTC
TRBD1 TRBJ1-1 many TRBV4-2 CASSLRTGATEAFF TGTGCCAGCAGCCTGCGGACAGGGGCAACTGAAGCTTTCTTT
TRBD1 TRBJ1-3 many TRBV20-1 CSATFTGGEAGNTIYF TGCAGTGCTACCTTTACAGGGGGCGAGGCTGGAAACACCATATATTTT
- TRBJ2-1 few TRBV20-1 CSARDASRYNEQFF TGCAGTGCTAGAGATGCTAGTAGGTACAATGAGCAGTTCTTC
- TRBJ2-5 - TRBV5-1 CASSLKLFQETQYF TGCGCCAGCAGCTTGAAGTTGTTCCAAGAGACCCAGTACTTC
- TRBJ2-3 - TRBV7-2 CASSLGRATDTQYF TGTGCCAGCAGCTTAGGGAGGGCCACAGATACGCAGTATTTT
TRBD2 TRBJ2-5 - TRBV6-5 CASSYQREFTETQYF TGTGCCAGCAGTTACCAGCGGGAGTTTACGGAGACCCAGTACTTC
- TRBJ1-2 - TRBV2 CASRNRVFGYTF TGTGCCAGCAGGAACAGGGTATTTGGCTACACCTTC
TRBD1 TRBJ2-5 few TRBV5-1 CASTSDRVLQETQYF TGCGCCAGCACCTCGGACAGGGTCCTTCAAGAGACCCAGTACTTC
- TRBJ2-3 - TRBV5-8 CASSLANVNTQYF TGTGCCAGCAGCTTGGCCAATGTGAATACGCAGTATTTT
- TRBJ2-7 - TRBV20-1 CSAPPNYEQYF TGCAGTGCTCCCCCAAACTACGAGCAGTACTTC
- TRBJ2-3 - TRBV6-5 CASTPRFSTDTQYF TGTGCCAGCACTCCAAGATTCTCCACAGATACGCAGTATTTT
- TRBJ1-3 - TRBV5-1 CASSLESRSGNTIYF TGCGCCAGCAGCTTGGAGTCAAGATCTGGAAACACCATATATTTT
TRBD1 TRBJ1-1 - TRBV12-3/TRBV12-4 CASSTFRTGSSMNTEAFF TGTGCCAGCAGTACTTTCCGGACAGGGAGTTCCATGAACACTGAAGCTTTCTTT
- TRBJ2-7 - TRBV7-9 CASSVRAYEQYF TGTGCCAGCAGCGTCAGAGCCTACGAGCAGTACTTC
- TRBJ2-3 - TRBV7-6 CASSLRNTDTQYF TGTGCCAGCAGCTTAAGAAACACAGATACGCAGTATTTT
TRBD1 TRBJ2-3 few TRBV29-1 CSVVGQGPAKSTFTDTQYF TGCAGCGTTGTGGGACAGGGACCCGCCAAGTCTACATTCACAGATACGCAGTATTTT
- TRBJ2-5 - TRBV18 CASSRTGAQETQYF TGTGCCAGCTCACGTACTGGGGCCCAAGAGACCCAGTACTTC
- TRBJ1-1 - TRBV5-4 CASSFGMAGMNTEAFF TGTGCCAGCAGCTTCGGTATGGCAGGGATGAACACTGAAGCTTTCTTT
- TRBJ1-3 - TRBV10-3 CAISMTGLSGNTIYF TGTGCCATCAGTATGACAGGTCTCTCTGGAAACACCATATATTTT
- TRBJ1-1 many TRBV12-3/TRBV12-4 CASSPGVEAFF TGTGCCAGCAGTCCAGGGGTTGAAGCTTTCTTT
TRBD2 TRBJ2-5 few TRBV5-1 CASSFGLAGRYQETQYF TGCGCCAGCAGCTTTGGGCTAGCGGGGCGGTACCAAGAGACCCAGTACTTC
TRBD1 TRBJ1-1 - TRBV2 CASSEGRGLRTEAFF TGTGCCAGCAGTGAAGGGAGGGGGCTACGAACTGAAGCTTTCTTT
- TRBJ1-4 few TRBV12-3/TRBV12-4 CASTLGRSNEKLFF TGTGCCAGCACCTTGGGACGGTCGAATGAAAAACTGTTTTTT
- TRBJ2-1 few TRBV20-1 CSARDTAGPYNEQFF TGCAGTGCTAGAGATACGGCGGGGCCTTACAATGAGCAGTTCTTC
- TRBJ1-3 - TRBV5-6 CASSLMGNTIYF TGTGCCAGCAGCTTGATGGGAAACACCATATATTTT
- TRBJ1-1 - TRBV7-9 CASSLGWSGRNTEAFF TGTGCCAGCAGCTTAGGTTGGAGCGGAAGGAACACTGAAGCTTTCTTT
TRBD1 TRBJ2-7 few TRBV20-1 CSARDRAFEQYF TGCAGTGCTAGGGACAGGGCCTTCGAGCAGTACTTC
- TRBJ1-5 - TRBV12-3/TRBV12-4 CASSRRVQPQHF TGTGCCAGCAGTCGTAGGGTTCAGCCCCAGCATTTT
TRBD2 TRBJ2-1 - TRBV5-1 CASSALAGGFYVQFF TGCGCCAGCAGCGCCTTGGCGGGAGGTTTCTATGTGCAGTTCTTC
- TRBJ2-7 - TRBV4-2 CASSQGVEVYEQYF TGTGCCAGCAGCCAAGGAGTAGAGGTCTACGAGCAGTACTTC
TRBD1 TRBJ1-3 few TRBV20-1 CSARVGQGIFSGNTIYF TGCAGTGCTAGAGTGGGACAGGGGATATTCTCTGGAAACACCATATATTTT
- TRBJ2-1 few TRBV5-5 CASSLVGYSYNEQFF TGTGCCAGCAGCTTGGTAGGTTACTCCTACAATGAGCAGTTCTTC
- TRBJ2-7 few TRBV5-1 CASSLDVGSYEQYF TGCGCCAGCAGCTTGGACGTCGGGTCCTACGAGCAGTACTTC
- TRBJ1-6 - TRBV5-1 CASSPEPVNNSPLHF TGCGCCAGCAGCCCCGAGCCGGTAAATAATTCACCCCTCCACTTT
- TRBJ2-2 few TRBV12-3/TRBV12-4 CASTAWGELFF TGTGCCAGCACCGCCTGGGGGGAGCTGTTTTTT
- TRBJ2-5 few TRBV10-3 CASTTGQQETQYF TGTGCCAGCACGACGGGACAACAAGAGACCCAGTACTTC
- TRBJ1-1 few TRBV12-3/TRBV12-4 CASRETGPGAAFF TGTGCCAGCAGGGAAACAGGGCCCGGCGCAGCTTTCTTT
TRBD1 TRBJ1-1 - TRBV5-1 CASSLPQGGTYGDTEAFF TGCGCCAGCAGCCTGCCCCAGGGGGGGACTTACGGTGACACTGAAGCTTTCTTT
- TRBJ1-1 - TRBV5-5 CASSLVGGEAFF TGTGCCAGCAGCTTGGTAGGCGGTGAAGCTTTCTTT
- TRBJ2-3 few TRBV5-1 CASMALRFTDTQYF TGCGCCAGCATGGCCTTACGGTTCACAGATACGCAGTATTTT
TRBD1 TRBJ1-6 few TRBV4-1 CASSLSGTANNSPLHF TGCGCCAGCAGCCTATCCGGGACAGCTAATAATTCACCCCTCCACTTT
- TRBJ1-6 many TRBV28 CASSSNSRLNSPLHF TGTGCCAGCAGTTCCAACAGTCGATTGAATTCACCCCTCCACTTT
TRBD2 TRBJ2-2 few TRBV7-9 CASSLTSGSGTGELFF TGTGCCAGCAGCTTAACTAGCGGGAGTGGCACCGGGGAGCTGTTTTTT
- TRBJ1-2 few TRBV5-1 CASSWAGSNYGYTF TGCGCCAGCAGCTGGGCCGGTTCTAACTATGGCTACACCTTC
TRBD2 TRBJ2-3 - TRBV20-1 CSALASGPDPSTDTQYF TGCAGTGCTCTCGCTAGCGGCCCTGACCCTAGCACAGATACGCAGTATTTT